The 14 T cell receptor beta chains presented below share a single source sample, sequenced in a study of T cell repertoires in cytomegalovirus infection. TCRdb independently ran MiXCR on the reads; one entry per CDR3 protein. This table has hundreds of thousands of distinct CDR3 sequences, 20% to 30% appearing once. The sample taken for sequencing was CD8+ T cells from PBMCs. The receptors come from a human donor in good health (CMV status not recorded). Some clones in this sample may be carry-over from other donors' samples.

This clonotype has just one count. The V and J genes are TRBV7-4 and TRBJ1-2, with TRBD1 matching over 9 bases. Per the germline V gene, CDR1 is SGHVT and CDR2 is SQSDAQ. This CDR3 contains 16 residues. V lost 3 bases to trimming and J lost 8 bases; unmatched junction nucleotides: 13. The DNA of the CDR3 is TGTGCCAGCAGCTTCACGTCGGGACAGGGTCTAAACGGCTACACCTTC. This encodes CASSFTSGQGLNGYTF.

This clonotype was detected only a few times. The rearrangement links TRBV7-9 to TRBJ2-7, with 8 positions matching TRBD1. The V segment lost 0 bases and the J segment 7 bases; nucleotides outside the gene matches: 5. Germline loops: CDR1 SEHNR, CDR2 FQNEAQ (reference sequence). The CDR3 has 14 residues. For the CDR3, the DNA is TGTGCCAGCAGCTTAGCGATAACAGGGGGGGAGCAGTACTTC. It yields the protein CASSLAITGGEQYF. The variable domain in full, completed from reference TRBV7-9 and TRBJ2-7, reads DTGVSQNPRHKITKRGQNVTFRCDPISEHNRLYWYRQTLGQGPEFLTYFQNEAQLEKSRLLSDRFSAERPKGSFSTLEIQRTEQGDSAMYLCASSLAITGGEQYFGPGTRLTVT.

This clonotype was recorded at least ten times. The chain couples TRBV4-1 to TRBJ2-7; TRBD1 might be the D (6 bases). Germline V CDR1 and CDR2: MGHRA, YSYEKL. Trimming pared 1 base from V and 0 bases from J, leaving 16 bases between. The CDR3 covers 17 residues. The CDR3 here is CASSQVGQIDPSYEQYF. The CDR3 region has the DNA TGCGCCAGCAGCCAAGTCGGACAGATTGACCCCTCCTACGAGCAGTACTTC.

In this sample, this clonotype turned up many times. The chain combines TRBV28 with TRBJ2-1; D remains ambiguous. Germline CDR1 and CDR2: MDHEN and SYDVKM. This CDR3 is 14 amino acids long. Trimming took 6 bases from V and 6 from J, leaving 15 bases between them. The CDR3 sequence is CASSPPQLINEQFF. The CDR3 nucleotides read TGTGCCAGCAGCCCACCTCAGCTGATCAATGAGCAGTTCTTC.

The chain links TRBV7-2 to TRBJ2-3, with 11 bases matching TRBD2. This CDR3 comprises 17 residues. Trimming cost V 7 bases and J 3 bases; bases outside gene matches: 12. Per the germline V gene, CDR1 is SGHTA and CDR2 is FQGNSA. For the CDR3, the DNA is TGTGCCAGCAACTCTCCGCTAGCGGGGGGTCGGACAGATACGCAGTATTTT. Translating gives CASNSPLAGGRTDTQYF. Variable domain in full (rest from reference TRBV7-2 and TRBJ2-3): GAGVSQSPSNKVTEKGKDVELRCDPISGHTALYWYRQSLGQGLEFLIYFQGNSAPDKSGLPSDRFSAERTGGSVSTLTIQRTQQEDSAVYLCASNSPLAGGRTDTQYFGPGTRLTVL.

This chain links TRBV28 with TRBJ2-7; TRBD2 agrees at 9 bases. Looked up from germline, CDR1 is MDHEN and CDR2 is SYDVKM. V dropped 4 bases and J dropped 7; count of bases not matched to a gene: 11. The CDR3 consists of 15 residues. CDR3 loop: CASSSMLAGPWEQYV. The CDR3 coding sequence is TGTGCCAGCAGTTCAATGCTAGCGGGGCCTTGGGAGCAGTACGTC.

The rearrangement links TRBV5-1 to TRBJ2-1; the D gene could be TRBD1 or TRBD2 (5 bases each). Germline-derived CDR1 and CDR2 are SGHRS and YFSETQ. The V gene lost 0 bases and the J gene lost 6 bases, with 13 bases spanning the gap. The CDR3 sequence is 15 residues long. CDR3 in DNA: TGCGCCAGCAGCTTGGACGGGACCCTGTCCAATGAGCAGTTCTTC. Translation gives CASSLDGTLSNEQFF.

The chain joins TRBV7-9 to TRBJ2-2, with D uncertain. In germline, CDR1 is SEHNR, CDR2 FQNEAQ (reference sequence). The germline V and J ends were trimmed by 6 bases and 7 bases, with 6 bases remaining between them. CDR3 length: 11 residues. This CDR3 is CASRKGGELFF. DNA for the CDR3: TGTGCCAGCAGGAAGGGCGGGGAGCTGTTTTTT.

Written as DNA, the CDR3 is TGTGCCAGCAGCCAAGAAGGGACTAGCGACTACAATGAGCAGTTCTTC. This translates into CASSQEGTSDYNEQFF. This chain joins TRBV14 and TRBJ2-1; 10 bases line up with TRBD2. V trimming: 0 bases; J trimming: 3 bases; junction bases outside the gene matches: 2. Germline V lookup: CDR1 SGHDN, CDR2 FVKESK. There are 16 residues in the CDR3.

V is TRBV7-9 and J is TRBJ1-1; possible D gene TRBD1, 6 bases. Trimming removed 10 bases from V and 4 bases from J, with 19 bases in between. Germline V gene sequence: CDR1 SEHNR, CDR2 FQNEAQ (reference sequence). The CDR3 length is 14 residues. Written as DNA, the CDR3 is TGTGCCACCTACCCGGGGGGCGCTGCCACTGAAGCTTTCTTT. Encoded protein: CATYPGGAATEAFF.

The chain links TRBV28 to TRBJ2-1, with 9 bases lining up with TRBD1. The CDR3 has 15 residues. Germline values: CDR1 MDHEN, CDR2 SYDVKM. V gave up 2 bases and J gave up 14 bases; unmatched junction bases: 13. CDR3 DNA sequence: TGTGCCAGCAGTTTACTCCCGCACGCGAGACAGGGGGAGTTCTTC. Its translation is CASSLLPHARQGEFF.

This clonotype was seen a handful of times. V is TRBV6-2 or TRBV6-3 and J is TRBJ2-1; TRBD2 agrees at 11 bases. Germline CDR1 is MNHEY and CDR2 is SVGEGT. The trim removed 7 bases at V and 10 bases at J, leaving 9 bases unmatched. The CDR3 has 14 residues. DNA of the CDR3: TGTGCCAGCACCCTAGCGGGGGGCCCTCGGGAGCAGTTCTTC. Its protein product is CASTLAGGPREQFF.

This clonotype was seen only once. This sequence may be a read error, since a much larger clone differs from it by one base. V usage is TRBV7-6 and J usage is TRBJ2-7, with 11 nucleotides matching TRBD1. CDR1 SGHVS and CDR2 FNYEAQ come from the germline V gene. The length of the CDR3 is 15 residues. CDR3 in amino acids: CANSSPGQGVYEQYF. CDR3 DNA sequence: TGTGCCAACAGCTCACCGGGACAGGGGGTCTACGAGCAGTACTTC.

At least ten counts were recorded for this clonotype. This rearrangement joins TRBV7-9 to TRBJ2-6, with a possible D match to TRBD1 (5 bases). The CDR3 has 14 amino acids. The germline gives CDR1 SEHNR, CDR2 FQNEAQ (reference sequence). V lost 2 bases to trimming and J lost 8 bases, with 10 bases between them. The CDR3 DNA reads TGTGCCAGCAGCTTACCAGGGTTCCCCAACGTCCTGACTTTC. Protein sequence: CASSLPGFPNVLTF.